These 6 T cell receptor beta chains originate from one sample sequenced in a study of control samples from healthy donors and cancer patients (dated by TCRdb to about 2020). The library relied on the immunoSEQ multiplex PCR assay. The table was pulled from immuneACCESS by TCRdb, which kept in-frame rearrangements only. Such tables lose some clones; where checked, under half of the loss comes from unresolved V genes, and the rest has no known cause. The sample includes 95,000 to 150,000 clones, with almost 95% observed a single time. Less than 0.65% of the sample is taken by the ten largest. The material sequenced was PBMCs. The receptors originated from a man older than 75 with head and neck cancer.

This chain connects TRBV11-3 to TRBJ2-7, with TRBD2 as a possible D gene (6 bases). Trimming stripped 3 bases from V and 2 bases from J, with 14 bases between. This CDR3 is 15 amino acids long. Germline-derived CDR1 and CDR2 are SGHNT and YENEEA. The CDR3, as DNA: TGTGCCAGCAGCTTGGATGGAGGGCCGACCTACGAGCAGTACTTC. Translated: CASSLDGGPTYEQYF.

The chain has TRBV30 and TRBJ2-7; 7 nucleotides align to TRBD2. Losses at the gene ends were 2 bases for V and 5 bases for J; bases not matched to a gene: 18. Germline V lookup: CDR1 GTSNPN, CDR2 SVGIG (reference sequence). The length of the CDR3 is 17 residues. The CDR3 protein is CAWSTFGRREKIHEQYF. In DNA, the CDR3 is TGTGCCTGGAGTACATTCGGGCGGCGGGAGAAGATCCACGAGCAGTACTTC.

The J gene is TRBJ1-1, the V gene TRBV6-2 or TRBV6-3, with 8 bases identical to TRBD1. In germline, CDR1 is MNHEY, CDR2 SVGEGT. The CDR3 is 12 residues long. Trimming took 5 bases from V and 6 from J; bases not matched to a gene: 2. CDR3 amino acids: CASSTRGPEAFF. DNA of the CDR3: TGTGCCAGCAGTACCAGGGGGCCTGAAGCTTTCTTT.

V is TRBV6-5 and J is TRBJ1-2; no reliable D call. Germline V lookup: CDR1 MNHEY, CDR2 SVGAGI. Trimming took 8 bases from V and 6 from J, leaving 16 bases between them. There are 13 residues in the CDR3. The CDR3 nucleotides read TGTGCCAGCCGTATAGGCGAGGCAGATGGCTACACCTTC. It yields the protein CASRIGEADGYTF.

The chain combines TRBV10-2 with TRBJ1-4; the D is unclear. The V end lost 3 bases, the J end lost 8 bases, and 13 bases lay between the germline ends. The CDR3 is made up of 14 amino acids. Germline CDR1 is WSHSY and CDR2 is SAAADI. CDR3 bases: TGCGCCAGCAGTGAACCAACATCGGGGGAAAAACTGTTTTTT. Translating it yields CASSEPTSGEKLFF.

The gene calls are TRBV29-1 and TRBJ1-2, with 9 nucleotides matching TRBD1. Germline V gene lookup returns CDR1 SQVTM and CDR2 ANQGSEA. V was clipped by 4 bases and J by 3 bases; unmatched bases: 0. The CDR3 loop spans 12 amino acids. The CDR3 DNA reads as TGCAGCGTTGGACAGGGGGACTATGGCTACACCTTC. This translates into CSVGQGDYGYTF.